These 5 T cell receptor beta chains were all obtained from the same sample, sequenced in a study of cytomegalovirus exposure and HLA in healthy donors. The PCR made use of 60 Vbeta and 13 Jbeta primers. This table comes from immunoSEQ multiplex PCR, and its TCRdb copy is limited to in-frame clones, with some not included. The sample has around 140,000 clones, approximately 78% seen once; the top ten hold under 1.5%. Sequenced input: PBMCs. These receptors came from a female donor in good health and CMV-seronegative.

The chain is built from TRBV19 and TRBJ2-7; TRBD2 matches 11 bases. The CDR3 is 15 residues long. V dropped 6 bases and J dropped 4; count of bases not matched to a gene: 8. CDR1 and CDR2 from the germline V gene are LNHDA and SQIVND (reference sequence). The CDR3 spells CASRPTGLAAYEQYF. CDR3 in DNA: TGTGCCAGTAGGCCCACGGGACTAGCGGCATACGAGCAGTACTTC.

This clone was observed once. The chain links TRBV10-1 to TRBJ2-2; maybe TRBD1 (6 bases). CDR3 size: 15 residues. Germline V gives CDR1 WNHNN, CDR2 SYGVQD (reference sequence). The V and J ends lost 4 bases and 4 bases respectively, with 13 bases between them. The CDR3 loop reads CASSAPGHSTGELFF. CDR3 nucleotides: TGCGCCAGCAGTGCGCCGGGACACAGCACCGGGGAGCTGTTTTTT.

CDR3 amino acids: CASSAQGGDQPQHF. CDR3 in DNA: TGCGCCAGCAGCGCGCAGGGGGGAGATCAGCCCCAGCATTTT. This rearrangement joins TRBV5-1 to TRBJ1-5, with 7 bases fitting TRBD1. The germline V gene has CDR1 SGHRS and CDR2 YFSETQ. The CDR3 length is 14 residues. The V gene end was trimmed by 4 bases and the J gene end by 5 bases; junction bases not matched to a gene: 6. Supplemented by reference TRBV5-1 and TRBJ1-5, the full variable domain reads KAGVTQTPRYLIKTRGQQVTLSCSPISGHRSVSWYQQTPGQGLQFLFEYFSETQRNKGNFPGRFSGRQFSNSRSEMNVSTLELGDSALYLCASSAQGGDQPQHFGDGTRLSIL.

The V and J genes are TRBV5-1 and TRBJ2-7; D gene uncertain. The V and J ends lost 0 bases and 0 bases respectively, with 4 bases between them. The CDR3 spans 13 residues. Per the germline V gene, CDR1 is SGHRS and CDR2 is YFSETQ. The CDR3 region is CASSLDNSYEQYF. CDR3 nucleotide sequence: TGCGCCAGCAGCTTGGACAACTCCTACGAGCAGTACTTC.

The DNA of the CDR3 is TGTGCCAGCAGCTTAGCGTACAGCTCCTATGGCTACACCTTC. It encodes CASSLAYSSYGYTF. The chain carries TRBV7-8 and TRBJ1-2; D not certain. Trimming removed 0 bases from V and 4 bases from J, with 9 bases in between. CDR3 length equals 14 residues. CDR1 and CDR2 from the germline V gene are SGHVS and FQNEAQ.